These 18 T cell receptor beta chains were sequenced from one sample in a study of OX40 agonist ivuxolimab in advanced cancers. Libraries were made using the immunoSEQ multiplex PCR assay. Not all clones reach the TCRdb copy of this immuneACCESS table, which keeps in-frame sequences only. Checked studies attribute under half of the gap to unresolved V genes and leave the rest unexplained. For this sample the table gives tens of thousands of clones, of which 90% were detected only once. Roughly 0.72% of the sample rests with the top ten. The sequences come from CD4+ or CD8+ T cells sorted from blood, collected in a trial of the OX40 agonist ivuxolimab. Receptor source: an adult with an advanced solid tumor such as melanoma, head and neck, liver or kidney cancer.

The genes are TRBV7-2 and TRBJ2-1; 9 bases map to TRBD2. The CDR3 covers 14 residues. The germline gives CDR1 SGHTA, CDR2 FQGNSA. V trimming: 5 bases; J trimming: 7 bases; junction bases outside the gene matches: 6. CDR3 DNA: TGTGCCAGCAGCGCGGCTCTAGCGGGAAATGAGCAGTTCTTC. This gives the protein CASSAALAGNEQFF.

V usage is TRBV7-2 and J usage is TRBJ2-7, with TRBD2 identical over 8 bases. V was pared by 1 base and J by 3 bases, with 5 bases of the junction left unmatched. The length of the CDR3 is 15 residues. Germline V gene data show CDR1 as SGHTA and CDR2 as FQGNSA. The CDR3 coding sequence is TGTGCCAGCAGCTTAGAGAACGCGGGGGGCTACGAGCAGTACTTC. It codes for CASSLENAGGYEQYF.

This chain joins TRBV27 and TRBJ1-6, with D maybe TRBD1 (5 bases). There are 13 residues in the CDR3. Deletions cut 6 bases from V and 10 bases from J, with 13 bases between. Germline V gene sequence: CDR1 MNHEY, CDR2 SMNVEV (reference sequence). CDR3 region: CASSFGGDSPLHF. The CDR3 nucleotides read TGTGCCAGCAGCTTCGGAGGGGACTCACCCCTCCACTTT.

V gene TRBV5-1 combines with J gene TRBJ1-2; 8 nucleotides align to TRBD1. Trimming took 0 bases from V and 6 from J; bases not matched to a gene: 4. Germline lookup yields CDR1 SGHRS and CDR2 YFSETQ. This CDR3 is 14 amino acids long. CDR3 in amino acids: CASSLEQGVDGYTF. Written as DNA, the CDR3 is TGCGCCAGCAGCTTGGAACAGGGGGTCGATGGCTACACCTTC. Variable domain in full (rest from reference TRBV5-1 and TRBJ1-2): KAGVTQTPRYLIKTRGQQVTLSCSPISGHRSVSWYQQTPGQGLQFLFEYFSETQRNKGNFPGRFSGRQFSNSRSEMNVSTLELGDSALYLCASSLEQGVDGYTFGSGTRLTVV.

The sample holds one count of this clone. The rearrangement joins TRBV6-6 to TRBJ2-1; 11 nucleotides align to TRBD2. The CDR3 loop spans 16 amino acids. The germline V gene has CDR1 MNHNY and CDR2 SVGAGI (reference sequence). Trimming cost V 7 bases and J 3 bases; bases outside gene matches: 8. Here the CDR3 reads CASNTAGTSGYNEQFF. In DNA form, the CDR3 reads TGTGCCAGCAATACCGCCGGGACTAGCGGCTACAATGAGCAGTTCTTC.

The V call is TRBV5-1, the J call TRBJ2-7; TRBD1 agrees at 8 bases. Trimming took 0 bases from V and 5 from J; bases not matched to a gene: 7. The CDR3 consists of 15 residues. Germline values: CDR1 SGHRS, CDR2 YFSETQ. Written as DNA, the CDR3 is TGCGCCAGCAGCTTGGCAGGGGGCAGGATGGACGAGCAGTACTTC. It encodes CASSLAGGRMDEQYF.

The V and J genes are TRBV28 and TRBJ2-3; 10 positions match TRBD1. V shed 8 bases, J shed 6 bases, and the junction held 8 bases outside the gene matches. The CDR3 length is 14 residues. Germline CDR1 reads MDHEN; CDR2 reads SYDVKM. CDR3 amino acids: CASSGTGESDTQYF. Here the CDR3 DNA reads TGTGCCAGCTCCGGGACAGGGGAATCCGATACGCAGTATTTT. Drawing the rest from reference TRBV28 and TRBJ2-3, the complete variable domain is DVKVTQSSRYLVKRTGEKVFLECVQDMDHENMFWYRQDPGLGLRLIYFSYDVKMKEKGDIPEGYSVSREKKERFSLILESASTNQTSMYLCASSGTGESDTQYFGPGTRLTVL.

This clone was picked up one time. The chain employs TRBV5-4 and TRBJ2-3; TRBD1 might be the D (6 bases). In germline, CDR1 is SGHNT, CDR2 YYREEE (reference sequence). Trimming left V 0 bases short and J 6 bases short, with 11 bases between. The CDR3 extends over 14 amino acids. CDR3: CASSLGTDSDTQYF. For the CDR3, the DNA is TGTGCCAGCAGCTTGGGGACAGATTCCGATACGCAGTATTTT.

The V gene is TRBV19, the J gene TRBJ2-7, with D hard to call. Germline V gene lookup returns CDR1 LNHDA and CDR2 SQIVND (reference sequence). Trimming took off 10 bases at V and 6 bases at J, with 13 bases between the two ends. The CDR3 spans 11 residues. The CDR3 DNA is TGTGCCATCCCCCCCGTTGGCGAGCAGTACTTC. Residues: CAIPPVGEQYF.

In its sample, this clone was seen once. The genes are TRBV6-5 and TRBJ2-3, with no clear D. V gave up 6 bases and J gave up 1 base, with 11 bases separating them. This CDR3 region has 14 residues. The germline gives CDR1 MNHEY, CDR2 SVGAGI. The CDR3 is CASRRTYGTDTQYF. CDR3 nucleotide sequence: TGTGCCAGCAGAAGGACCTATGGCACAGATACGCAGTATTTT.

The chain joins TRBV20-1 to TRBJ2-1, with D uncertain. Germline V gene sequence: CDR1 DFQATT, CDR2 SNEGSKA (reference sequence). The V and J ends lost 6 bases and 3 bases respectively, with 6 bases between them. This CDR3 is built from 11 residues. The CDR3 nucleotides are TGCAGTGCCCCTATCTACAATGAGCAGTTCTTC. As protein: CSAPIYNEQFF.

The chain links TRBV15 to TRBJ2-1; TRBD2 matches at 9 bases. J lost 4 bases, V lost 1 base, and 2 bases had no gene match. Germline V gene data show CDR1 as LNHNV and CDR2 as YYDKDF (reference sequence). The CDR3 runs 15 residues. The CDR3 DNA reads TGTGCCACCAGCAGAGTTCTAGCGGGGTACAATGAGCAGTTCTTC. This encodes CATSRVLAGYNEQFF.

The chain carries TRBV2 and TRBJ2-7; 7 bases match TRBD1. The CDR3 consists of 15 residues. After removal of 3 bases from V and 0 bases from J, the junction contained 5 bases not matched to a gene. Germline CDR1 reads SNHLY; CDR2 reads FYNNEI. In DNA form, the CDR3 reads TGTGCCAGCAGTGATAGACAGGGTCGCTCCTACGAGCAGTACTTC. Translating gives CASSDRQGRSYEQYF.

The CDR3 here is CASSKSTKYNSPLHF. Written as DNA, the CDR3 is TGTGCCAGCAGCAAGTCGACCAAATATAATTCACCCCTCCACTTT. The chain is built from TRBV7-9 and TRBJ1-6; D is unresolved. CDR1 is SEHNR, CDR2 FQNEAQ, per germline (reference sequence). V dropped 5 bases and J dropped 4 bases, with 12 bases sitting between them. The CDR3 extends over 15 amino acids.

The chain combines TRBV5-1 with TRBJ2-1; possibly TRBD1 for D (5 bases). Germline V CDR1 and CDR2: SGHRS, YFSETQ. CDR3 length: 15 amino acids. The V gene lost 1 base and the J gene lost 5 bases, with 13 bases spanning the gap. CDR3 DNA: TGCGCCAGCAGCTTGTTGGGGAAGGGGAACAATGAGCAGTTCTTC. Translating gives CASSLLGKGNNEQFF.

The gene calls are TRBV19 and TRBJ2-7; a weak D match, TRBD1 (7 bases). This CDR3 contains 12 residues. Trimming shortened V by 8 bases and J by 5 bases, and 13 bases separated the two germline ends. Germline CDR1 and CDR2: LNHDA and SQIVND (reference sequence). CDR3 sequence: CASSQGGNEQYF. The CDR3, as DNA: TGTGCCAGTTCGCAGGGGGGCAACGAGCAGTACTTC.

This chain joins TRBV4-3 and TRBJ2-7; 7 bases map to TRBD1. Germline values: CDR1 LGHNA, CDR2 YSLEER. CDR3 length: 14 amino acids. V shed 6 bases and J 5 bases; nucleotides not matched to a gene: 10. The CDR3 protein is CASSPGTAWDEQYF. Written as DNA, the CDR3 is TGCGCCAGCAGTCCCGGGACAGCGTGGGACGAGCAGTACTTC.

CDR3 coding DNA: TGTGCCAGTAGTATAGCCGGGACAGGCTACGAGCAGTACTTC. It yields the protein CASSIAGTGYEQYF. The chain is built from TRBV19 and TRBJ2-7; 8 nucleotides agree with TRBD1. The V segment lost 1 base and the J segment 3 bases; nucleotides outside the gene matches: 2. The CDR3 has 14 residues. CDR1 LNHDA and CDR2 SQIVND come from the germline V gene (reference sequence).